The sequence of this T cell receptor beta chain was determined in a study of T cells in Graves' hyperthyroidism and ophthalmopathy (dated by TCRdb to the late 2010s). Describing the broader study: Peripheral blood samples were taken at initial diagnosis, before any treatment was given. A discovery cohort of 95 to 100 patients, approximately 45 with Graves' ophthalmopathy and approximately 55 with stable Graves' hyperthyroidism, was used to find distinguishing TCR V-J signatures. Prospective prediction of ophthalmopathy was tested in an independent validation cohort consisting of under 20 hyperthyroidism patients and over 15 patients who later progressed to ophthalmopathy. The 100 or so discovery patients were randomly divided into training and test sets at a 7:3 ratio. In roughly six Graves' hyperthyroidism patients, the study also compared T-cell repertoires from thyroid tissue with T-cell repertoires from blood. After sampling, hyperthyroidism patients received methimazole starting at 30 mg daily, and ophthalmopathy patients received high-dose intravenous methylprednisolone. The paper describes TCR Vbeta CDR3 sequencing of 120 to 150 peripheral blood samples, made up of 43 ophthalmopathy patients, around 73 hyperthyroidism patients and 17 progressor patients. General study outcomes and caveats: Most expanded thyroid clonotypes (frequency above 0.001) were also detected in blood, a finding suggesting that blood repertoires may reflect thyroid immune responses. In validation, progression to ophthalmopathy was predicted by the model with around 70% sensitivity and 72.22% specificity, a median of 6.5 months before onset. A model built on a 13 V-J signature distinguished ophthalmopathy from stable hyperthyroidism, reaching around 87% sensitivity and under 84% specificity in cross-validation and 80%/75% in testing. Sample size was not statistically predetermined, and blinding of investigators to group allocation was not performed.

The CDR3 sequence holds 15 residues, the cysteine and phenylalanine included. Only the CDR3 portion is preserved as DNA: 45 bases, with reading frame beginning at the first base. Germline trimming: 4 bases from V, 0 bases from J; junction bases outside gene matches: 3. Looking up the germline V gene yields CDR1 MDHEN and CDR2 SYDVKM. This clonotype was seen repeatedly, ten times or more. Its specific antigen is unknown. Per-nucleotide qualities are absent, and no much larger clonotype sits a single base away. Stable Graves' hyperthyroidism was defined as the absence of progression to ophthalmopathy over 18 months of follow-up. The hyperthyroidism patients were between 18 and 65 years old and newly diagnosed, with a disease duration of less than 2 months. The study excluded patients with uncontrolled infections, other autoimmune diseases, pregnancy or lactation. Clinical symptoms, serum thyroxine and TRAb, thyroid ultrasound, and orbital computed tomography formed the basis for the diagnoses. Ficoll-Paque density gradient centrifugation was used to isolate PBMCs from about 10 ml of fresh peripheral blood. Trizol reagent was used to extract total RNA, and RNA quality was then checked on an Agilent 2100 Bioanalyzer.

The TCR beta CDR3 regions were amplified from the RNA transcripts. A first-round RT-PCR of the TCR CDR3 used the HTBI primer set with the Qiagen OneStep RT-PCR kit. A second multiplex PCR round built the libraries, followed by size selection and purification. Paired-end sequencing of the libraries was performed with 100 bp reads on an Illumina HiSeq2000. For the original study's pipeline: SOAPnuke was used to process the raw data, with reads discarded if the reads contained adapters or uncalled bases, had a mean Phred below 15, or lacked an exact constant-primer or identifier match. High-quality paired reads were merged using COPE v1.2.5, and each unique nucleotide sequence was defined as a clonotype. MiTCR v1.1 was used to align the clonotypes against IMGT TRBV, TRBD and TRBJ reference segments. Analysis was restricted to V-J combinations with a frequency above 0.0001, which covered 98% to 99.2% of repertoires. The TCS score was defined as F50 (clonal expansion) divided by E x V (chaos), with BLOSUM62-based TCRdist calculated between CDR3 peptides within each V-J. Welch's t-statistics and random forest reduced 450 to 600 V-J features to fewer than 15, which were used in a naive Bayes classifier (R e1071). TCRdb cleaned the public reads at Q25 with fastp, built clones with MiXCR and kept in-frame beta chains. Entries are consolidated by CDR3 protein sequence, retaining the most common genes and DNA. V and J calls and clone size were set by TCRdb, not the authors. This sample comprises 700,000 or so distinct CDR3 sequences, about 17% of them detected only once. The ten biggest clones cover roughly 8% of the sample.

The material sequenced was blood. The sequence joins TRBV28 to TRBJ2-7; 10 bases in the middle match TRBD2. The clonotype comes from a young man with Graves' hyperthyroidism. In nucleotides, the sequence is TGTGCCAGCAGTTCGAGCGGGAGGGCCTCCTACGAGCAGTACTTC. The encoded protein is CASSSSGRASYEQYF.